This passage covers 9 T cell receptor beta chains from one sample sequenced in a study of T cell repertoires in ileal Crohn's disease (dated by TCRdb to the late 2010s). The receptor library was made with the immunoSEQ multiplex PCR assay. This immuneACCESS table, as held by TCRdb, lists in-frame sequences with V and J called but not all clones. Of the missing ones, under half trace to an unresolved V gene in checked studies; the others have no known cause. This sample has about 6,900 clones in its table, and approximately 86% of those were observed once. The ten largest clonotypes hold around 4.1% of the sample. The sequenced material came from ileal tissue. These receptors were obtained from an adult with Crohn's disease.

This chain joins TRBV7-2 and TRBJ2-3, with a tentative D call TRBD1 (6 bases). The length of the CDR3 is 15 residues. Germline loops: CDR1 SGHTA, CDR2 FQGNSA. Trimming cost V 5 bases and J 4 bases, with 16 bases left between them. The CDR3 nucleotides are TGTGCCAGCAGCACACTAGGGGCAGGGGCAGATACGCAGTATTTT. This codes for CASSTLGAGADTQYF. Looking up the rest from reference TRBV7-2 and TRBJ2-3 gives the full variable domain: GAGVSQSPSNKVTEKGKDVELRCDPISGHTALYWYRQSLGQGLEFLIYFQGNSAPDKSGLPSDRFSAERTGGSVSTLTIQRTQQEDSAVYLCASSTLGAGADTQYFGPGTRLTVL.

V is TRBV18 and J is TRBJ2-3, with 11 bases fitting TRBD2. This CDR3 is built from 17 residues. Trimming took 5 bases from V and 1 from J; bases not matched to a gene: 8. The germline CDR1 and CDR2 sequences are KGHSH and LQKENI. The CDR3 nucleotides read TGTGCCAGCTCATCCGGGACTAGCGGTGGACGCACAGATACGCAGTATTTT. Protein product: CASSSGTSGGRTDTQYF.

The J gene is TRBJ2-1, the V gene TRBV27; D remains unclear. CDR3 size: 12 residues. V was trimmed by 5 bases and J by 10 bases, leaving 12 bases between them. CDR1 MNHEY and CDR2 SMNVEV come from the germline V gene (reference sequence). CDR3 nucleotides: TGTGCCAGCAGTCTCTTAGTGGGCGAGCAGTTCTTC. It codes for CASSLLVGEQFF.

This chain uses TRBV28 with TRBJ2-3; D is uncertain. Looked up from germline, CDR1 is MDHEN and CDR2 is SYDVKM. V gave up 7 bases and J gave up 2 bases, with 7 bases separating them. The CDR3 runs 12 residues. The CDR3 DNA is TGTGCCAGCAAGGTAGCCACAGATACGCAGTATTTT. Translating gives CASKVATDTQYF.

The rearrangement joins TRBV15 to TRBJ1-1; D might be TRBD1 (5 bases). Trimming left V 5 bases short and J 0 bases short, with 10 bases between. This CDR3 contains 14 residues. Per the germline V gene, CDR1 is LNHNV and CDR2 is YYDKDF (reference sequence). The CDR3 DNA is TGTGCCACCAGCCCGGGACTTTTGAACACTGAAGCTTTCTTT. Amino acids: CATSPGLLNTEAFF.

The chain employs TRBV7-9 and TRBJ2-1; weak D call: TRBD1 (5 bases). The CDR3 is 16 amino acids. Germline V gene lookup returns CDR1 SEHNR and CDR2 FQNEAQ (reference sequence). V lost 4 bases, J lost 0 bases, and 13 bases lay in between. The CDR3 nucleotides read TGTGCCAGCAGCTCCCGAACAGGAAGCTCCTACAATGAGCAGTTCTTC. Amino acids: CASSSRTGSSYNEQFF. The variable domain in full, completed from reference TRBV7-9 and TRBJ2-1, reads DTGVSQNPRHKITKRGQNVTFRCDPISEHNRLYWYRQTLGQGPEFLTYFQNEAQLEKSRLLSDRFSAERPKGSFSTLEIQRTEQGDSAMYLCASSSRTGSSYNEQFFGPGTRLTVL.

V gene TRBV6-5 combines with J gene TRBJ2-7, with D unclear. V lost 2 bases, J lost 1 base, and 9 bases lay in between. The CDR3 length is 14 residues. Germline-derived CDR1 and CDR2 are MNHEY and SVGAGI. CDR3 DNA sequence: TGTGCCAGCAGTTACGAGGAGAGTTCCTACGAGCAGTACTTC. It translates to CASSYEESSYEQYF.

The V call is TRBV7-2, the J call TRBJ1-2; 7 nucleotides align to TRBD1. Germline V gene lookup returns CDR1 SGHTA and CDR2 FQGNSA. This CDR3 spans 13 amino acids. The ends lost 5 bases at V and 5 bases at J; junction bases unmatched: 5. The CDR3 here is CASSDREEYGYTF. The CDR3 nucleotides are TGTGCCAGCAGCGACAGGGAGGAGTATGGCTACACCTTC.

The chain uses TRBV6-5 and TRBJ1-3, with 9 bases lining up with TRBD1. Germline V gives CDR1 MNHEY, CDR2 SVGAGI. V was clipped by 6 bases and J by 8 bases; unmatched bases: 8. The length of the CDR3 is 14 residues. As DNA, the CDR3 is TGTGCCAGCAGCTCTGACAGGGGGATGGACACCATATATTTT. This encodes CASSSDRGMDTIYF.